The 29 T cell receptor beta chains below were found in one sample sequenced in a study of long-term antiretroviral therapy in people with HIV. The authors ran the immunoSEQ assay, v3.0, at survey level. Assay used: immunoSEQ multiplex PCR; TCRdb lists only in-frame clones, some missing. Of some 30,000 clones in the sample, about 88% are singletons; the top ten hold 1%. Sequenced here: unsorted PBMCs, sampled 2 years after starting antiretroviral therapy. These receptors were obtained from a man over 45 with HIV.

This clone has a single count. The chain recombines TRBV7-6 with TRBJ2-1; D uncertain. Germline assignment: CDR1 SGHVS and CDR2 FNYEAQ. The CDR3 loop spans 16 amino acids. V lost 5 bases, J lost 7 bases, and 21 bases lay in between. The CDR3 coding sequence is TGTGCCAGCAGCCTTACTCTTAATAGTGGTATGAATGAGCAGTTCTTC. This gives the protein CASSLTLNSGMNEQFF.

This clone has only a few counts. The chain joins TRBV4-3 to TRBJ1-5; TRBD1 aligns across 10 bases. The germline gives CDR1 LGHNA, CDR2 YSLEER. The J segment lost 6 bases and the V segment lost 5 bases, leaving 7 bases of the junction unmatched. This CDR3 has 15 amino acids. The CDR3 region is CASSWDRGTGQPQHF. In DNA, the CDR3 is TGCGCCAGCAGCTGGGACAGGGGAACTGGTCAGCCCCAGCATTTT.

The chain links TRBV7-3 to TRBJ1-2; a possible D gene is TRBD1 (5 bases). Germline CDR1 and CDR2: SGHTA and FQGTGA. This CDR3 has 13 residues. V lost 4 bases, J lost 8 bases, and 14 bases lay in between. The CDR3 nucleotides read TGTGCCAGCAGCTACGGGACCGGCAGAGGCTACACCTTC. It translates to CASSYGTGRGYTF. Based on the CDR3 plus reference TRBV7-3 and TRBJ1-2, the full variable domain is GAGVSQTPSNKVTEKGKYVELRCDPISGHTALYWYRQSLGQGPEFLIYFQGTGAADDSGLPNDRFFAVRPEGSVSTLKIQRTERGDSAVYLCASSYGTGRGYTFGSGTRLTVV.

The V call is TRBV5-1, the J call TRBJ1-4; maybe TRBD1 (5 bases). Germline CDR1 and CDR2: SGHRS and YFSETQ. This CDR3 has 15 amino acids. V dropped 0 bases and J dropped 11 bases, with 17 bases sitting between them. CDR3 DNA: TGCGCCAGCAGCTTGGCCGGCGGGACTGAGGGGAAACTGTTTTTT. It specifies CASSLAGGTEGKLFF.

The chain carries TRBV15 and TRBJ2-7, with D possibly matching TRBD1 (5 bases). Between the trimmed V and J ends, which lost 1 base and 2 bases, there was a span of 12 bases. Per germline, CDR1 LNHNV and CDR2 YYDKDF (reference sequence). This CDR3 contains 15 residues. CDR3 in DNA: TGTGCCACCAGCAGAGTCGGCAGGGCAGCCTACGAGCAGTACTTC. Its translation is CATSRVGRAAYEQYF. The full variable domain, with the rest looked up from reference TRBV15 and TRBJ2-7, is DAMVIQNPRYQVTQFGKPVTLSCSQTLNHNVMYWYQQKSSQAPKLLFHYYDKDFNNEADTPDNFQSRRPNTSFCFLDIRSPGLGDTAMYLCATSRVGRAAYEQYFGPGTRLTVT.

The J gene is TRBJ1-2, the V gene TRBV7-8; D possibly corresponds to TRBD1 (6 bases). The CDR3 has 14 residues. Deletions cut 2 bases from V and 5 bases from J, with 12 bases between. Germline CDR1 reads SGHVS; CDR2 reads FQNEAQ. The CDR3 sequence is CASSLLGAQYGYTF. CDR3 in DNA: TGTGCCAGCAGCTTACTGGGGGCGCAGTATGGCTACACCTTC. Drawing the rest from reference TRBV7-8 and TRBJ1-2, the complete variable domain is GAGVSQSPRYKVAKRGQDVALRCDPISGHVSLFWYQQALGQGPEFLTYFQNEAQLDKSGLPSDRFFAERPEGSVSTLKIQRTQQEDSAVYLCASSLLGAQYGYTFGSGTRLTVV.

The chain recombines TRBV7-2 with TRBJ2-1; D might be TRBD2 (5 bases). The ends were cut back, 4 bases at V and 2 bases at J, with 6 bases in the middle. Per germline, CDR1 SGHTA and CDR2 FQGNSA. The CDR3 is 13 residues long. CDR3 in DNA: TGTGCCAGCAGCTCCGGGACCTACAATGAGCAGTTCTTC. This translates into CASSSGTYNEQFF.

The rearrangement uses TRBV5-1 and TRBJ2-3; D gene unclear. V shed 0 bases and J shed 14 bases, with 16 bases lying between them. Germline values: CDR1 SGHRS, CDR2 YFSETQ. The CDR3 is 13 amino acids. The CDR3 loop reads CASSLEPPAQWYF. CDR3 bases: TGCGCCAGCAGCTTGGAACCGCCGGCCCAGTGGTATTTT.

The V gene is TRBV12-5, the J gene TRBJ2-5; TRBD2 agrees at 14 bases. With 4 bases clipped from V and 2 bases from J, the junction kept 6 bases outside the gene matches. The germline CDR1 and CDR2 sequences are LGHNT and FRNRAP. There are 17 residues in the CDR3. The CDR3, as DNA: TGTGCTAGTGGTTGGGGGGGACTAGCGGGAGTACAAGAGACCCAGTACTTC. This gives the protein CASGWGGLAGVQETQYF.

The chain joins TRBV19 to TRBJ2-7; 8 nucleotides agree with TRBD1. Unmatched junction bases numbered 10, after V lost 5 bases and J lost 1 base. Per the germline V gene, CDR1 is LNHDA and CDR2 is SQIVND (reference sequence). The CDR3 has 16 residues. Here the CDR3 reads CASSYPVGQGSYEQYF. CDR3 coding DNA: TGTGCCAGTAGTTACCCGGTTGGACAGGGTTCCTACGAGCAGTACTTC.

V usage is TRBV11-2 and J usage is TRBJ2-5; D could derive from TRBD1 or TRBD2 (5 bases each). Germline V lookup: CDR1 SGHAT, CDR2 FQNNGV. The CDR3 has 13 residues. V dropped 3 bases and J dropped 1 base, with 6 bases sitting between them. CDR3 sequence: CASSFGAQETQYF. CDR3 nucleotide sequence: TGTGCCAGCAGCTTCGGGGCCCAAGAGACCCAGTACTTC.

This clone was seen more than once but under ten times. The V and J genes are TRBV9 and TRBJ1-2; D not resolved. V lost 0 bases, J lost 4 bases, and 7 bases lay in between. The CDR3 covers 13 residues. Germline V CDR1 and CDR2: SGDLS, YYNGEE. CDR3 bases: TGTGCCAGCAGCGTAGGTTATCTCTATGGCTACACCTTC. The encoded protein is CASSVGYLYGYTF.

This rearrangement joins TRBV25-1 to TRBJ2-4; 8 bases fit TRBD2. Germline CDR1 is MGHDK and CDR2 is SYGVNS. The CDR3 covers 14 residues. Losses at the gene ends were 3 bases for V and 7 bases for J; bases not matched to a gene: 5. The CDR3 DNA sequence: TGTGCCAGCAGTGATATGCTAGCGGGTAACATTCAGTACTTC. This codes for CASSDMLAGNIQYF.

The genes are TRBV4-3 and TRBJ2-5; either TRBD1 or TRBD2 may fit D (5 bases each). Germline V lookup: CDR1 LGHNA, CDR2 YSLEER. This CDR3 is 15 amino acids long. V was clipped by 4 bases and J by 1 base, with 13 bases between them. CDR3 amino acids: CASSLLGTPQETQYF. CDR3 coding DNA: TGCGCCAGCAGCCTACTCGGGACGCCCCAAGAGACCCAGTACTTC.

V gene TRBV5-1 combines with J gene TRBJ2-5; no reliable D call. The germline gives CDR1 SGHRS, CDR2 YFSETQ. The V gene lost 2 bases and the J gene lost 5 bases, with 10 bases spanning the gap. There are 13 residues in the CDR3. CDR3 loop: CASSLGLGETQYF. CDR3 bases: TGCGCCAGCAGCTTAGGCCTGGGGGAGACCCAGTACTTC.

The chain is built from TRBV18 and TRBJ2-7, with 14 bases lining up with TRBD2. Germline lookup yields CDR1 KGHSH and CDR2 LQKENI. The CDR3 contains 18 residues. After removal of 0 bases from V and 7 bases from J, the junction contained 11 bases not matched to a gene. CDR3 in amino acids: CASSPPTSGRGASGEQYF. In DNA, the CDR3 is TGTGCCAGCTCACCACCGACTAGCGGGAGGGGGGCCTCTGGGGAGCAGTACTTC.

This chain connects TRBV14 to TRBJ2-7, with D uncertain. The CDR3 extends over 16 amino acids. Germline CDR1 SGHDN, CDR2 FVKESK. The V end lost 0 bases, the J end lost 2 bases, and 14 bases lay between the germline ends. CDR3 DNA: TGTGCCAGCAGCCAAGATCTAGGTATATCCGCCTACGAGCAGTACTTC. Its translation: CASSQDLGISAYEQYF. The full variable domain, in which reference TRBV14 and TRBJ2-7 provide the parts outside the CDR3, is EAGVTQFPSHSVIEKGQTVTLRCDPISGHDNLYWYRRVMGKEIKFLLHFVKESKQDESGMPNNRFLAERTGGTYSTLKVQPAELEDSGVYFCASSQDLGISAYEQYFGPGTRLTVT.

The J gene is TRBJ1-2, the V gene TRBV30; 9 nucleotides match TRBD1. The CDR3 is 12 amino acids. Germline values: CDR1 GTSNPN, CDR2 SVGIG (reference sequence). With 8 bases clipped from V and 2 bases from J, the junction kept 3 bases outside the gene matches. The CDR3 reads CAAGTGNYGYTF. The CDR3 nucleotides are TGTGCCGCCGGGACAGGGAACTATGGCTACACCTTC.

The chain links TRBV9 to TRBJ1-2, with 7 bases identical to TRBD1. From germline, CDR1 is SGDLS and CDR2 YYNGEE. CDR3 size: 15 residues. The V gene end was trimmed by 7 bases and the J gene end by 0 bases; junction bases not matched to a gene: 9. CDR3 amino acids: CASENRGGPNYGYTF. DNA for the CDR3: TGTGCCAGCGAGAACAGGGGCGGTCCTAACTATGGCTACACCTTC. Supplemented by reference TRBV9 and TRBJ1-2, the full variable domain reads DSGVTQTPKHLITATGQRVTLRCSPRSGDLSVYWYQQSLDQGLQFLIQYYNGEERAKGNILERFSAQQFPDLHSELNLSSLELGDSALYFCASENRGGPNYGYTFGSGTRLTVV.

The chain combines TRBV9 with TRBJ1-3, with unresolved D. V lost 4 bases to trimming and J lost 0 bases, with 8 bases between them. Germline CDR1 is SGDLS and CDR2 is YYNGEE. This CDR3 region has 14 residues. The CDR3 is CASSLGRSGNTIYF. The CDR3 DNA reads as TGTGCCAGCAGCCTGGGCCGCTCTGGAAACACCATATATTTT.

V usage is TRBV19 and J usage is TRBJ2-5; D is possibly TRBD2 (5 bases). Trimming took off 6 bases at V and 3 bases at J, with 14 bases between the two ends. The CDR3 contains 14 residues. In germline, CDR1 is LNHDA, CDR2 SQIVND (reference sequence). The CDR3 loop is CASSPLDSKETQYF. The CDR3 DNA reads TGTGCCAGTAGCCCACTAGATTCCAAAGAGACCCAGTACTTC.

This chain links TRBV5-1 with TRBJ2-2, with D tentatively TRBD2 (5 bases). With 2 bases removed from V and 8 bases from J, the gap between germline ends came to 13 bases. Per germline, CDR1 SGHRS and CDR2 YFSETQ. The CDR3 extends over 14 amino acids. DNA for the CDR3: TGCGCCAGCAGCTTTACTAGGTCGCTGGGGGAGCTGTTTTTT. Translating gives CASSFTRSLGELFF.

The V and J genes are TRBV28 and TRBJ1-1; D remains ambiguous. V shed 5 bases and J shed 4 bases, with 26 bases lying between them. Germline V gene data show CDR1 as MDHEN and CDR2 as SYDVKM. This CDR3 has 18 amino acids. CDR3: CASSPLPYLTVTVTEAFF. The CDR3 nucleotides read TGTGCCAGCAGTCCATTACCCTACCTAACAGTGACGGTCACTGAAGCTTTCTTT.

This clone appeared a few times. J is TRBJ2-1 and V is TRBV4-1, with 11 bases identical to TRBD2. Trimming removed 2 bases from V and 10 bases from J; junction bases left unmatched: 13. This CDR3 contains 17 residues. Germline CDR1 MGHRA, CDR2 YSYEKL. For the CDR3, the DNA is TGCGCCAGCAGCCAACTCAATACGGGACTAGCGGTCCACGAGCAGTTCTTC. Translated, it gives CASSQLNTGLAVHEQFF.

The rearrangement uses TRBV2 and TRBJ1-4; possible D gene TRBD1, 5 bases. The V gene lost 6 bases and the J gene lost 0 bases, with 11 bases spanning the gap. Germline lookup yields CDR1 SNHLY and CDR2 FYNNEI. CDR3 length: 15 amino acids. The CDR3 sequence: CASRAGRATNEKLFF. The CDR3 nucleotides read TGTGCCAGCAGAGCGGGGCGTGCAACTAATGAAAAACTGTTTTTT.

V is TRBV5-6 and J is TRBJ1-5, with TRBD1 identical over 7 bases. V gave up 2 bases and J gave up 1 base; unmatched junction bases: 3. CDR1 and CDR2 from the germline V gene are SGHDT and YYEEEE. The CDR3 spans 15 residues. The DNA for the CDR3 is TGTGCCAGCAGCTTACAGGGGACCAGCAATCAGCCCCAGCATTTT. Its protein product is CASSLQGTSNQPQHF.

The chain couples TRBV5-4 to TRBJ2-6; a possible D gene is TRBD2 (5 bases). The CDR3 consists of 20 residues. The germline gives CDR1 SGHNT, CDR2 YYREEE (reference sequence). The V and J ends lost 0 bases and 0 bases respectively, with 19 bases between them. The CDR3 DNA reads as TGTGCCAGCAGCTTGGAAGTAGTAGACGGGGAACTCTCTGGGGCCAACGTCCTGACTTTC. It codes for CASSLEVVDGELSGANVLTF.

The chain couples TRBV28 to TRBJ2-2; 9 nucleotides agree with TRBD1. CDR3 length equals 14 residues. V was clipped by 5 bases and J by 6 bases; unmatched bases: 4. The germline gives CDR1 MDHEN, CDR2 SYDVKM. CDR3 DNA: TGTGCCAGCAGTCCACAGGGGGCCTCCGGGGAGCTGTTTTTT. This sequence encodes CASSPQGASGELFF.

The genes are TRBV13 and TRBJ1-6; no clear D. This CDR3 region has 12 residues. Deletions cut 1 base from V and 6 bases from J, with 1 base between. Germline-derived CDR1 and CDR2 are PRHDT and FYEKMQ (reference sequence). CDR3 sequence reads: CASSLANSPLHF. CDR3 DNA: TGTGCCAGCAGCTTAGCTAATTCACCCCTCCACTTT.